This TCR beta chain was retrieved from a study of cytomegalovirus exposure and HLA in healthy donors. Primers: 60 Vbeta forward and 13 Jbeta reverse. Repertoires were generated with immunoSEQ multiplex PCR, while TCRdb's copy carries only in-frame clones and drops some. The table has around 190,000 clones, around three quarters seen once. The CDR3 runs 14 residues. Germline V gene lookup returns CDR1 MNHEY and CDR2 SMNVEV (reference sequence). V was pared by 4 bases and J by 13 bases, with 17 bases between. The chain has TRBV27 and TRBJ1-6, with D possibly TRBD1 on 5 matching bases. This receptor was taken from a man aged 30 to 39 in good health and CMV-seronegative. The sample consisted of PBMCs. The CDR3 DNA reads TGTGCCAGCAGTTCTGCCACATCAGGGTCCCCCCTCCACTTT. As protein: CASSSATSGSPLHF.